The 18 T cell receptor beta chains in this list originate from one sample, sequenced in a study of cytomegalovirus exposure and HLA in healthy donors. TCRdb keeps only in-frame clones here, not all; method: immunoSEQ multiplex PCR. This table holds 130,000 or so clones, roughly nine tenths found once. Source material: PBMCs. The receptors were sampled from a woman aged 18-35 years in good health and CMV-seronegative.

V is TRBV7-6 and J is TRBJ1-1; 8 bases match TRBD1. J was trimmed by 5 bases and V by 4 bases; bases with no gene match: 12. CDR1 SGHVS and CDR2 FNYEAQ come from the germline V gene. This CDR3 spans 16 amino acids. The CDR3 protein is CASSSTGGRGETEAFF. The CDR3 DNA sequence: TGTGCCAGCAGCTCCACAGGGGGGCGCGGGGAAACTGAAGCTTTCTTT.

Turning to this clone: Other DNA sequences within the sample encode an identical CDR3. The rearrangement joins TRBV7-8 to TRBJ1-4, with 7 positions matching TRBD1. Germline values: CDR1 SGHVS, CDR2 FQNEAQ. The CDR3 loop spans 15 amino acids. Trimming at V came to 5 bases and at J to 2 bases, leaving 5 bases not matched to a gene. The CDR3 DNA reads TGTGCCAGCAGCACGCGACAGGGTACTAATGAAAAACTGTTTTTT. Translation: CASSTRQGTNEKLFF.

The CDR3 region is CASSRRGADRQTQYF. The DNA for the CDR3 is TGTGCCAGCAGTCGTCGGGGGGCCGATCGTCAGACCCAGTACTTC. This chain links TRBV2 with TRBJ2-5, with D perhaps matching TRBD2 (7 bases). In germline, CDR1 is SNHLY, CDR2 FYNNEI. This CDR3 contains 15 residues. V was trimmed by 5 bases and J by 6 bases, leaving 19 bases between them.

The rearrangement links TRBV7-9 to TRBJ1-4, with no clear D. CDR3 length equals 14 residues. The germline CDR1 and CDR2 sequences are SEHNR and FQNEAQ (reference sequence). Trimming stripped 3 bases from V and 7 bases from J, with 12 bases between. CDR3 amino acids: CASSFNPPGEKLFF. In DNA, the CDR3 is TGTGCCAGCAGCTTTAACCCCCCGGGTGAAAAACTGTTTTTT.

The chain couples TRBV5-8 to TRBJ2-7; no firm D call. With 1 base removed from V and 2 bases from J, the gap between germline ends came to 10 bases. Germline CDR1 SGHTS, CDR2 YDEGEE. This CDR3 has 14 amino acids. In DNA form, the CDR3 reads TGTGCCAGCAGCTTGTGGTCAGTCCCCTACGAGCAGTACTTC. It codes for CASSLWSVPYEQYF. Combining the CDR3 with reference TRBV5-8 and TRBJ2-7 gives the whole variable domain EAGVTQSPTHLIKTRGQQATLRCSPISGHTSVYWYQQALGLGLQFLLWYDEGEERNRGNFPPRFSGRQFPNYSSELNVNALELEDSALYLCASSLWSVPYEQYFGPGTRLTVT.

This clone has a single count. V and J are TRBV7-2 and TRBJ2-1; TRBD2 aligns across 10 bases. CDR1 SGHTA and CDR2 FQGNSA come from the germline V gene. The length of the CDR3 is 14 residues. V gave up 7 bases and J gave up 8 bases; unmatched junction bases: 8. The CDR3 DNA follows: TGTGCCAGCACCATAGAAGCGGGGGGGCATGAGCAGTTCTTC. Translating gives CASTIEAGGHEQFF.

This chain joins TRBV7-8 and TRBJ2-7; 7 bases fit TRBD1. J gave up 1 base and V 6 bases, and 6 bases lay outside the gene matches. CDR1 SGHVS and CDR2 FQNEAQ come from the germline V gene. This CDR3 is built from 14 residues. The CDR3 loop is CASSITTGSYEQYF. CDR3 nucleotides: TGTGCCAGCAGTATAACGACAGGGTCCTACGAGCAGTACTTC.

V and J are TRBV2 and TRBJ1-3, with 7 nucleotides matching TRBD1. Germline-derived CDR1 and CDR2 are SNHLY and FYNNEI. The V and J ends lost 8 bases and 4 bases, in that order; junction bases with no gene match: 11. CDR3 length equals 15 residues. The CDR3: CASGSSGGSGNTIYF. Here the CDR3 DNA reads TGTGCCAGCGGGTCATCAGGGGGATCAGGAAACACCATATATTTT.

The chain employs TRBV4-1 and TRBJ2-5; weak D call: TRBD2 (7 bases). Germline V CDR1 and CDR2: MGHRA, YSYEKL. The CDR3 is made up of 16 amino acids. Trimming removed 0 bases from V and 5 bases from J, with 16 bases in between. Here the CDR3 DNA reads TGCGCCAGCAGCCAAGAGGTATTGCGGGGGCGGGAGACCCAGTACTTC. It translates to CASSQEVLRGRETQYF.

This clone was recorded once. The chain links TRBV5-6 to TRBJ2-5; D ambiguous. The CDR3 is 15 amino acids. The V end was cut by 0 bases, the J end by 5 bases, with 14 bases between. The germline gives CDR1 SGHDT, CDR2 YYEEEE. The CDR3 spells CASSLEPSRRETQYF. The CDR3 DNA reads TGTGCCAGCAGCTTGGAACCATCCCGCAGGGAGACCCAGTACTTC.

This chain joins TRBV5-1 and TRBJ1-4; 8 bases are shared with TRBD1. Trimming removed 2 bases from V and 2 bases from J; junction bases left unmatched: 5. CDR1 is SGHRS and CDR2 is YFSETQ in the germline V gene. This CDR3 contains 16 residues. CDR3 bases: TGCGCCAGCAGCTTCGGGACAGGACGGACTAATGAAAAACTGTTTTTT. Its protein is CASSFGTGRTNEKLFF.

CDR3 coding DNA: TGTGCCATCAGTGAACGAGTGGGGCAGGGCACTGAAGCTTTCTTT. Amino acids: CAISERVGQGTEAFF. V gene TRBV10-3 combines with J gene TRBJ1-1, with D possibly TRBD1 on 5 matching bases. V lost 3 bases, J lost 4 bases, and 15 bases lay in between. This CDR3 has 15 amino acids. Germline V gene lookup returns CDR1 ENHRY and CDR2 SYGVKD.

The V call is TRBV5-1, the J call TRBJ2-3; maybe TRBD1 (6 bases). Trimming stripped 9 bases from V and 1 base from J, with 12 bases between. CDR3 length: 13 amino acids. Germline CDR1 is SGHRS and CDR2 is YFSETQ. In DNA, the CDR3 is TGCGCCACCCAGGGGCTGGGCACAGATACGCAGTATTTT. This sequence encodes CATQGLGTDTQYF.

The chain employs TRBV29-1 and TRBJ1-1; 7 nucleotides agree with TRBD1. The CDR3 is 13 residues long. After removal of 6 bases from V and 1 base from J, the junction contained 5 bases not matched to a gene. Germline-derived CDR1 and CDR2 are SQVTM and ANQGSEA. The CDR3 DNA reads as TGCAGCGTGAGGTGGGACAGGAACACTGAAGCTTTCTTT. Encoded protein: CSVRWDRNTEAFF.

The chain carries TRBV2 and TRBJ2-3; 7 nucleotides agree with TRBD2. With 7 bases clipped from V and 0 bases from J, the junction kept 13 bases outside the gene matches. Germline-derived CDR1 and CDR2 are SNHLY and FYNNEI. CDR3 length equals 17 residues. The CDR3 is CASTLGRLADSTDTQYF. In nucleotides, the CDR3 is TGTGCCAGCACCCTCGGCCGGCTAGCGGATAGCACAGATACGCAGTATTTT.

The chain combines TRBV7-9 with TRBJ1-1; D may be TRBD1 (6 bases). Germline CDR1 is SEHNR and CDR2 is FQNEAQ (reference sequence). V dropped 7 bases and J dropped 11 bases, with 20 bases sitting between them. The CDR3 is 13 amino acids. The chain's CDR3 is CASTQIGGGNAFF. CDR3 DNA sequence: TGTGCCAGCACCCAAATTGGCGGGGGCAATGCTTTCTTT.

The V and J genes are TRBV5-6 and TRBJ2-5, with a possible D match to TRBD2 (6 bases). The CDR3 contains 14 residues. Trimming shortened V by 0 bases and J by 5 bases, and 11 bases separated the two germline ends. CDR1 is SGHDT, CDR2 YYEEEE, per germline. The CDR3 spells CASSLVGGWETQYF. The CDR3 DNA reads TGTGCCAGCAGCTTGGTCGGGGGTTGGGAGACCCAGTACTTC. Filled out from reference TRBV5-6 and TRBJ2-5, the complete variable domain reads DAGVTQSPTHLIKTRGQQVTLRCSPKSGHDTVSWYQQALGQGPQFIFQYYEEEERQRGNFPDRFSGHQFPNYSSELNVNALLLGDSALYLCASSLVGGWETQYFGPGTRLLVL.

The chain has TRBV7-3 and TRBJ2-1; TRBD1 might be the D (6 bases). Germline V gene data show CDR1 as SGHTA and CDR2 as FQGTGA. This CDR3 is 14 amino acids long. With 2 bases removed from V and 6 bases from J, the gap between germline ends came to 11 bases. The CDR3: CASSLSGRGNEQFF. In DNA, the CDR3 is TGTGCCAGCAGCTTATCGGGCAGGGGCAATGAGCAGTTCTTC.